The 24 T cell receptor beta chains reported below all come from one sample, sequenced in a study of blood T cell repertoires in COVID-19. Here immunoSEQ multiplex PCR was the method, and the copy in TCRdb shows in-frame clones only, minus some. The table records about 260,000 clones, 85% to 90% of them present only once. The sequenced material came from PBMCs or T cells enriched from blood (not recorded which). The receptors here all came from a woman under 40 with acute COVID-19.

This chain joins TRBV28 and TRBJ2-3, with 10 bases aligning to TRBD2. The CDR3 loop spans 15 amino acids. Germline V gives CDR1 MDHEN, CDR2 SYDVKM. V trimming: 5 bases; J trimming: 5 bases; junction bases outside the gene matches: 7. CDR3 amino acids: CASSPLAGEGDTQYF. Written as DNA, the CDR3 is TGTGCCAGCAGTCCTCTAGCGGGAGAAGGAGATACGCAGTATTTT. Together with reference TRBV28 and TRBJ2-3, the CDR3 gives the full variable domain: DVKVTQSSRYLVKRTGEKVFLECVQDMDHENMFWYRQDPGLGLRLIYFSYDVKMKEKGDIPEGYSVSREKKERFSLILESASTNQTSMYLCASSPLAGEGDTQYFGPGTRLTVL.

The rearrangement joins TRBV7-9 to TRBJ2-7; D unresolved. Germline V gene sequence: CDR1 SEHNR, CDR2 FQNEAQ (reference sequence). The CDR3 runs to 14 residues. Trimming shortened V by 5 bases and J by 2 bases, and 13 bases separated the two germline ends. Here the CDR3 reads CASSHTQDPYEQYF. As DNA, the CDR3 is TGTGCCAGCAGCCACACCCAAGATCCCTACGAGCAGTACTTC.

The chain couples TRBV10-2 to TRBJ2-5; the match to TRBD2 covers 9 bases. With V trimmed by 6 bases and J by 5 bases, 4 bases remained unmatched. Germline V gene sequence: CDR1 WSHSY, CDR2 SAAADI. This CDR3 is built from 13 residues. This CDR3 reads CASRLAGWETQYF. CDR3 coding DNA: TGCGCCAGCAGGCTAGCGGGATGGGAGACCCAGTACTTC.

The chain joins TRBV18 to TRBJ1-1, with D hard to call. Germline V CDR1 and CDR2: KGHSH, LQKENI. The CDR3 loop spans 13 amino acids. V was cut by 0 bases and J by 8 bases, with 10 bases left in between. CDR3 loop: CASSPPLLLEAFF. CDR3 nucleotides: TGTGCCAGCTCACCACCACTACTACTAGAAGCTTTCTTT. The variable domain in full, with the rest retrieved from reference TRBV18 and TRBJ1-1, is NAGVMQNPRHLVRRRGQEARLRCSPMKGHSHVYWYRQLPEEGLKFMVYLQKENIIDESGMPKERFSAEFPKEGPSILRIQQVVRGDSAAYFCASSPPLLLEAFFGQGTRLTVV.

V usage is TRBV25-1 and J usage is TRBJ2-3, with TRBD2 matching over 10 bases. The CDR3 runs 17 residues. Germline CDR1 and CDR2: MGHDK and SYGVNS. The J segment lost 1 base and the V segment lost 5 bases, leaving 9 bases of the junction unmatched. CDR3 sequence reads: CASSISGRALGTDTQYF. The CDR3 region has the DNA TGTGCCAGCAGTATAAGCGGGAGGGCCCTCGGCACAGATACGCAGTATTTT.

The rearrangement uses TRBV7-2 and TRBJ2-3; TRBD2 matches at 13 bases. J gave up 0 bases and V 2 bases, and 5 bases lay outside the gene matches. The CDR3 is 18 amino acids. Per the germline V gene, CDR1 is SGHTA and CDR2 is FQGNSA. CDR3 in amino acids: CASSLRLAGGTSTDTQYF. CDR3 DNA: TGTGCCAGCAGCTTAAGACTAGCGGGAGGAACTAGCACAGATACGCAGTATTTT.

This clone was counted only a few times. The chain has TRBV7-9 and TRBJ2-2, with a possible D match to TRBD2 (5 bases). Deletions cut 1 base from V and 5 bases from J, with 14 bases between. Germline CDR1 SEHNR, CDR2 FQNEAQ (reference sequence). The CDR3 loop spans 16 amino acids. CDR3 sequence reads: CASSLVPGTVTGELFF. The DNA of the CDR3 is TGTGCCAGCAGCTTAGTACCGGGAACGGTAACCGGGGAGCTGTTTTTT.

This clone appeared once. This CDR3 reads CSVEDPQRSYEQYF. CDR3 nucleotides: TGCAGCGTTGAAGATCCCCAGCGATCCTACGAGCAGTACTTC. The chain links TRBV29-1 to TRBJ2-7; D is unclear. The CDR3 is made up of 14 amino acids. Trimming stripped 0 bases from V and 1 base from J, with 10 bases between. Germline-derived CDR1 and CDR2 are SQVTM and ANQGSEA.

V is TRBV9 and J is TRBJ2-7; possible D gene TRBD2, 5 bases. The CDR3 sequence is 17 residues long. Germline assignment: CDR1 SGDLS and CDR2 YYNGEE. Trimming shortened V by 5 bases and J by 0 bases, and 21 bases separated the two germline ends. In DNA, the CDR3 is TGTGCCAGCAGTTTGGGCCGCGGGCTCCCGAGCTCCTACGAGCAGTACTTC. It specifies CASSLGRGLPSSYEQYF.

The chain employs TRBV10-3 and TRBJ1-6, with D possibly matching TRBD1 (5 bases). V shed 5 bases and J shed 6 bases, with 11 bases lying between them. The CDR3 has 14 residues. Germline CDR1 ENHRY, CDR2 SYGVKD. The CDR3 sequence is CAISPGGGNSPLHF. In DNA, the CDR3 is TGTGCCATCAGTCCGGGGGGGGGTAATTCACCCCTCCACTTT.

The genes are TRBV28 and TRBJ2-7; D gene unclear. The CDR3 is 13 residues long. Germline CDR1 and CDR2: MDHEN and SYDVKM. Trimming left V 6 bases short and J 2 bases short, with 11 bases between. The CDR3 spells CASSPPSTYEQYF. Written as DNA, the CDR3 is TGTGCCAGCAGCCCTCCCTCTACCTACGAGCAGTACTTC.

The chain carries TRBV6-5 and TRBJ1-1; no firm D call. With 6 bases removed from V and 1 base from J, the gap between germline ends came to 9 bases. CDR3 length: 13 residues. The germline V gene has CDR1 MNHEY and CDR2 SVGAGI. CDR3 sequence (DNA): TGTGCCAGCAGATCCAGTGGGAACACTGAAGCTTTCTTT. It codes for CASRSSGNTEAFF.

J is TRBJ2-2 and V is TRBV14, with 11 nucleotides matching TRBD2. Germline V gene sequence: CDR1 SGHDN, CDR2 FVKESK. V shed 4 bases and J 0 bases; nucleotides not matched to a gene: 4. This CDR3 spans 17 amino acids. CDR3 nucleotides: TGTGCCAGCAGCCTCCTAGCGGGAGGAACGAACACCGGGGAGCTGTTTTTT. As protein: CASSLLAGGTNTGELFF.

The chain links TRBV6-5 to TRBJ1-6; D unclear. The CDR3 extends over 15 amino acids. CDR1 and CDR2 from the germline V gene are MNHEY and SVGAGI. V lost 8 bases and J lost 3, with 14 bases in between. The CDR3 nucleotides are TGTGCCAGCGGAACCGGGGTAGGCTATAATTCACCCCTCCACTTT. Translation gives CASGTGVGYNSPLHF.

This sequence joins TRBV6-5 and TRBJ2-5; the D is unclear. The CDR3 length is 14 residues. The germline CDR1 and CDR2 sequences are MNHEY and SVGAGI. Trimming pared 6 bases from V and 2 bases from J, leaving 13 bases between. The CDR3 loop reads CASSLNAVQETQYF. The CDR3 coding sequence is TGTGCCAGCAGCCTTAATGCGGTTCAAGAGACCCAGTACTTC.

The V gene is TRBV19, the J gene TRBJ2-7; 8 nucleotides agree with TRBD1. The germline gives CDR1 LNHDA, CDR2 SQIVND (reference sequence). The trim removed 7 bases at V and 2 bases at J, leaving 19 bases unmatched. The CDR3 loop spans 18 amino acids. In nucleotides, the CDR3 is TGTGCCAGTACTCCTGACCCCCGGACAGGGAACAGCCCCTACGAGCAGTACTTC. Its protein product is CASTPDPRTGNSPYEQYF.

J is TRBJ2-4 and V is TRBV2; 7 positions match TRBD1. The germline gives CDR1 SNHLY, CDR2 FYNNEI. V dropped 6 bases and J dropped 2; count of bases not matched to a gene: 10. The CDR3 contains 16 residues. The DNA of the CDR3 is TGTGCCAGCAGAGCCCAGGGGGTGCTGACCAAAAACATTCAGTACTTC. It is translated as CASRAQGVLTKNIQYF.

This clone has just a few counts. This chain links TRBV7-9 with TRBJ2-1; 7 positions agree with TRBD2. Looked up from germline, CDR1 is SEHNR and CDR2 is FQNEAQ (reference sequence). This CDR3 has 16 residues. Trimming at V came to 5 bases and at J to 0 bases, leaving 7 bases not matched to a gene. The CDR3 sequence: CASSPPAGVSYNEQFF. The CDR3 nucleotides read TGTGCCAGCAGCCCCCCTGCGGGAGTCTCCTACAATGAGCAGTTCTTC.

The V gene is TRBV2, the J gene TRBJ1-5; 9 nucleotides align to TRBD1. This CDR3 region has 19 residues. Germline V gene sequence: CDR1 SNHLY, CDR2 FYNNEI. V dropped 1 base and J dropped 0; count of bases not matched to a gene: 10. The CDR3 DNA reads as TGTGCCAGCAGTGAAGAGGGACAGGGAATTCCTTATAGCAATCAGCCCCAGCATTTT. Protein sequence: CASSEEGQGIPYSNQPQHF.

The CDR3 DNA reads as TGTGCCAGCACCGAACGGTCAACTCCCGAGACCCAGTACTTC. It yields the protein CASTERSTPETQYF. The V and J genes are TRBV2 and TRBJ2-5; D uncertain. V lost 7 bases, J lost 5 bases, and 17 bases lay in between. The CDR3 runs 14 residues. The germline CDR1 and CDR2 sequences are SNHLY and FYNNEI.

Here the CDR3 DNA reads TGTGCCAGCAGTGACACACAGGGAAATCAGCCCCAGCATTTT. This gives the protein CASSDTQGNQPQHF. The rearrangement links TRBV25-1 to TRBJ1-5; TRBD1 might be the D (6 bases). This CDR3 region has 14 residues. Germline V lookup: CDR1 MGHDK, CDR2 SYGVNS. Trimming left V 3 bases short and J 4 bases short, with 10 bases between.

This sequence joins TRBV4-2 and TRBJ1-6; D may be TRBD1 (6 bases). Germline V gene sequence: CDR1 LGHNA, CDR2 YNFKEQ. Trimming shortened V by 0 bases and J by 6 bases, and 12 bases separated the two germline ends. This CDR3 comprises 16 residues. CDR3 loop: CASSQEVRTVNSPLHF. CDR3 bases: TGTGCCAGCAGCCAAGAAGTGAGGACAGTTAATTCACCCCTCCACTTT.

This clone was detected only a few times. The rearrangement joins TRBV28 to TRBJ2-7, with TRBD2 matching over 9 bases. After removal of 1 base from V and 5 bases from J, the junction contained 18 bases not matched to a gene. The CDR3 sequence is 19 residues long. Germline V lookup: CDR1 MDHEN, CDR2 SYDVKM. The CDR3 DNA is TGTGCCAGCAGTTTATTTGTTGGGTCGGGCGGAGCGGGAGGCAACGAGCAGTACTTC. It yields the protein CASSLFVGSGGAGGNEQYF.

The chain couples TRBV28 to TRBJ2-1, with TRBD1 matching 8 bases. The V segment lost 5 bases and the J segment 5 bases; nucleotides outside the gene matches: 8. The CDR3 has 15 residues. Germline-derived CDR1 and CDR2 are MDHEN and SYDVKM. The CDR3 region has the DNA TGTGCCAGCAGTCCCGGGACAGGTTGGAACAATGAGCAGTTCTTC. Protein sequence: CASSPGTGWNNEQFF.